This T cell receptor beta chain was sequenced during a study of graft-versus-host responses after intestinal transplantation. Study information: Recipients were all induced with anti-thymocyte globulin, then given tacrolimus and steroids for 3 to 4 years.

The table lists this clone with a few counts. Graft samples were processed, releasing intraepithelial and lamina propria lymphocytes. Assay: immunoSEQ multiplex PCR; the TCRdb copy retains only in-frame clones and omits some. The table lists some 15,000 clones, roughly 70% of them singletons. This TCR was recovered from a human patient who received an intestinal transplant, so some T cells may come from the graft donor. The sequenced sample was ileum tissue, obtained 700 to 800 days after intestinal transplantation.

This chain's CDR3 is CASSEGRGAYEQYF. DNA of the CDR3: TGTGCCAGCAGTGAGGGGCGGGGGGCCTACGAGCAGTACTTC. This chain uses TRBV2 with TRBJ2-5; 8 bases are a match to TRBD2. The better agreement between TRBJ2-7 and the DNA end casts doubt on the J call. Per the germline V gene, CDR1 is SNHLY and CDR2 is FYNNEI. This CDR3 has 14 amino acids.